Listed here are 29 T cell receptor beta chains from one sample, sequenced in a study of cytomegalovirus exposure and HLA in healthy donors. Profiling relied on immunoSEQ multiplex PCR, and the TCRdb table lists in-frame clones only, not all of them. The sample includes 220,000 or so clones, over 80% of them seen just once. The material sequenced was PBMCs. These receptors originate from a woman aged 30 to 39 in good health and CMV-seropositive.

The chain couples TRBV27 to TRBJ1-5; possible D gene TRBD1, 5 bases. This CDR3 comprises 18 residues. The germline V gene has CDR1 MNHEY and CDR2 SMNVEV (reference sequence). The V and J ends lost 5 bases and 0 bases respectively, with 20 bases between them. In nucleotides, the CDR3 is TGTGCCAGCAGTCCAGGGAAGAAAGGCCATGATAGCAATCAGCCCCAGCATTTT. Protein: CASSPGKKGHDSNQPQHF.

V and J are TRBV4-1 and TRBJ2-3; 12 nucleotides match TRBD2. V was clipped by 0 bases and J by 5 bases; unmatched bases: 3. Germline CDR1 MGHRA, CDR2 YSYEKL. The CDR3 contains 16 residues. CDR3 sequence reads: CASSQELAGGRDTQYF. The DNA for the CDR3 is TGCGCCAGCAGCCAAGAGCTAGCGGGAGGGAGAGATACGCAGTATTTT.

This chain connects TRBV28 to TRBJ2-1; D call uncertain. Per the germline V gene, CDR1 is MDHEN and CDR2 is SYDVKM. The CDR3 covers 12 residues. V lost 2 bases, J lost 15 bases, and 14 bases lay in between. CDR3 in amino acids: CASSLSRQPLFF. The CDR3 DNA follows: TGTGCCAGCAGTTTAAGTCGTCAACCCTTGTTCTTC. Combining the CDR3 with reference TRBV28 and TRBJ2-1 gives the whole variable domain DVKVTQSSRYLVKRTGEKVFLECVQDMDHENMFWYRQDPGLGLRLIYFSYDVKMKEKGDIPEGYSVSREKKERFSLILESASTNQTSMYLCASSLSRQPLFFGPGTRLTVL.

The chain carries TRBV9 and TRBJ1-5, with a weak D call TRBD1 (5 bases). The CDR3 has 18 amino acids. Trimming stripped 3 bases from V and 4 bases from J, with 23 bases between. Germline CDR1 and CDR2: SGDLS and YYNGEE. The CDR3 DNA reads as TGTGCCAGCAGCGCGGGGGGGAAGGGCCCTTCCCGAAATCAGCCCCAGCATTTT. Amino acids: CASSAGGKGPSRNQPQHF.

Here the CDR3 DNA reads TGTGCCAGCAGCTGGGGTCCGGGCGGGGCCTACAATGAGCAGTTCTTC. This codes for CASSWGPGGAYNEQFF. The chain employs TRBV13 and TRBJ2-1; D perhaps matches TRBD2 (6 bases). Germline V CDR1 and CDR2: PRHDT, FYEKMQ (reference sequence). The V and J ends lost 4 bases and 2 bases respectively, with 15 bases between them. This CDR3 contains 16 residues.

J is TRBJ1-5 and V is TRBV7-8, with D possibly matching TRBD1 (5 bases). In germline, CDR1 is SGHVS, CDR2 FQNEAQ. This CDR3 contains 17 residues. With 1 base removed from V and 11 bases from J, the gap between germline ends came to 24 bases. CDR3 loop: CASSLGISPALGGAQHF. CDR3 bases: TGTGCCAGCAGCTTAGGAATATCGCCCGCACTGGGAGGGGCCCAGCATTTT. The complete variable domain, with remaining parts taken from reference TRBV7-8 and TRBJ1-5, reads GAGVSQSPRYKVAKRGQDVALRCDPISGHVSLFWYQQALGQGPEFLTYFQNEAQLDKSGLPSDRFFAERPEGSVSTLKIQRTQQEDSAVYLCASSLGISPALGGAQHFGDGTRLSIL.

The rearrangement links TRBV29-1 to TRBJ2-5; D is ambiguous. With 4 bases removed from V and 9 bases from J, the gap between germline ends came to 15 bases. Germline V gene sequence: CDR1 SQVTM, CDR2 ANQGSEA. The CDR3 runs 12 residues. The CDR3 reads CSVVPIKGAQYF. The DNA of the CDR3 is TGCAGCGTTGTTCCAATTAAGGGTGCCCAGTACTTC. Full variable domain (remainder filled in from reference TRBV29-1 and TRBJ2-5): SAVISQKPSRDICQRGTSLTIQCQVDSQVTMMFWYRQQPGQSLTLIATANQGSEATYESGFVIDKFPISRPNLTFSTLTVSNMSPEDSSIYLCSVVPIKGAQYFGPGTRLLVL.

This clone appeared a single time. The chain couples TRBV28 to TRBJ2-3; 12 bases are shared with TRBD2. The CDR3 contains 18 residues. After removal of 6 bases from V and 3 bases from J, the junction contained 13 bases not matched to a gene. Per germline, CDR1 MDHEN and CDR2 SYDVKM. CDR3 residues: CASRWTSGIGRRTDTQYF. In DNA, the CDR3 is TGTGCCAGCAGATGGACTAGCGGGATCGGCCGACGTACAGATACGCAGTATTTT.

This chain connects TRBV7-3 to TRBJ2-3; 12 nucleotides align to TRBD2. This CDR3 has 19 amino acids. The germline CDR1 and CDR2 sequences are SGHTA and FQGTGA. V shed 3 bases and J 1 base; nucleotides not matched to a gene: 11. The CDR3 sequence: CASSLGLRTSGAGTDTQYF. Here the CDR3 DNA reads TGTGCCAGCAGCTTGGGGCTTCGGACTAGCGGGGCAGGCACAGATACGCAGTATTTT.

This chain joins TRBV7-2 and TRBJ2-1, with D unclear. CDR1 and CDR2 (germline): SGHTA, FQGNSA. Deletions cut 5 bases from V and 7 bases from J, with 12 bases between. This CDR3 is 13 amino acids long. The CDR3 is CASSDNIGNEQFF. The CDR3 DNA is TGTGCCAGCAGCGACAACATCGGGAATGAGCAGTTCTTC.

The chain links TRBV5-6 to TRBJ2-7, with 12 bases fitting TRBD2. This CDR3 has 16 amino acids. Per the germline V gene, CDR1 is SGHDT and CDR2 is YYEEEE. The trim removed 4 bases at V and 5 bases at J, leaving 10 bases unmatched. CDR3 in DNA: TGTGCCAGCAGCAGAAGACTAGCGGGAGTATTAGACGAGCAGTACTTC. Its translation is CASSRRLAGVLDEQYF.

The V gene is TRBV19, the J gene TRBJ2-1; D is undetermined. The germline V gene has CDR1 LNHDA and CDR2 SQIVND (reference sequence). The CDR3 has 12 residues. Trimming pared 2 bases from V and 6 bases from J, leaving 5 bases between. In DNA form, the CDR3 reads TGTGCCAGTAGTATAACGGTCAATGAGCAGTTCTTC. Amino acids: CASSITVNEQFF.

The V and J genes are TRBV9 and TRBJ2-2; 7 bases are a match to TRBD1. The CDR3 spans 13 residues. Looked up from germline, CDR1 is SGDLS and CDR2 is YYNGEE. Losses at the gene ends were 5 bases for V and 5 bases for J; bases not matched to a gene: 3. CDR3 residues: CASRQGTTGELFF. The CDR3 DNA follows: TGTGCCAGCAGACAGGGGACGACCGGGGAGCTGTTTTTT.

In its sample, this clone was seen a few times. The rearrangement joins TRBV27 to TRBJ1-2; the D is unclear. CDR1 is MNHEY, CDR2 SMNVEV, per germline (reference sequence). V was pared by 6 bases and J by 8 bases, with 16 bases between. This CDR3 comprises 13 residues. As DNA, the CDR3 is TGTGCCAGCAGCAATTCGGCTCTGGGGGGCTACACCTTC. Its protein product is CASSNSALGGYTF.

The J gene is TRBJ2-1, the V gene TRBV9; tentatively, D is TRBD2 (6 bases). V lost 0 bases and J lost 2, with 9 bases in between. The CDR3 is 15 residues long. Germline CDR1 reads SGDLS; CDR2 reads YYNGEE. The DNA of the CDR3 is TGTGCCAGCAGCGTAGCTAGCGTCACCTACAATGAGCAGTTCTTC. Translating it yields CASSVASVTYNEQFF.

The chain has TRBV6-5 and TRBJ1-1; D is perhaps TRBD1 (5 bases). CDR1 and CDR2 from the germline V gene are MNHEY and SVGAGI. The CDR3 loop spans 11 amino acids. Trimming removed 6 bases from V and 8 bases from J, with 10 bases in between. The CDR3 nucleotides read TGTGCCAGCAGCAAGGGGAGGGAAGCTTTCTTT. It codes for CASSKGREAFF.

CDR3 in amino acids: CASSQDRGAAAGYTF. The CDR3 region has the DNA TGCGCCAGCAGCCAAGATCGCGGGGCGGCGGCTGGCTACACCTTC. The gene calls are TRBV4-3 and TRBJ1-2, with D possibly being TRBD1 (5 bases). V was trimmed by 0 bases and J by 7 bases, leaving 15 bases between them. The germline CDR1 and CDR2 sequences are LGHNA and YSLEER. The CDR3 runs 15 residues.

This clone was picked up many times. The rearrangement uses TRBV6-6 and TRBJ1-2; TRBD1 might be the D (6 bases). Germline assignment: CDR1 MNHNY and CDR2 SVGAGI (reference sequence). Trimming cost V 6 bases and J 4 bases, with 12 bases left between them. This CDR3 has 13 residues. DNA of the CDR3: TGTGCCAGCAGCCACAGGGATGGCTATGGCTACACCTTC. Translating gives CASSHRDGYGYTF.

The J gene is TRBJ2-4, the V gene TRBV5-4, with a weak D call TRBD1 (5 bases). V was cut by 4 bases and J by 5 bases, with 13 bases left in between. This CDR3 comprises 14 residues. Germline values: CDR1 SGHNT, CDR2 YYREEE (reference sequence). CDR3 sequence: CASSPAKGENIQYF. CDR3 nucleotide sequence: TGTGCCAGCAGCCCAGCGAAAGGGGAAAACATTCAGTACTTC.

The chain has TRBV11-2 and TRBJ2-7; D unclear. Germline values: CDR1 SGHAT, CDR2 FQNNGV. CDR3 size: 13 residues. V was trimmed by 5 bases and J by 4 bases, leaving 12 bases between them. The CDR3 DNA sequence: TGTGCCAGCAGCACCACGACGGAATACGAGCAGTACTTC. Protein sequence: CASSTTTEYEQYF.

The rearrangement uses TRBV9 and TRBJ2-1; TRBD2 agrees at 12 bases. The germline V gene has CDR1 SGDLS and CDR2 YYNGEE. With 6 bases clipped from V and 7 bases from J, the junction kept 5 bases outside the gene matches. CDR3 length equals 14 residues. The CDR3, as DNA: TGTGCCAGCACAAGGACTAGCGGGATTAATGAGCAGTTCTTC. It translates to CASTRTSGINEQFF.

This clone was counted between two and nine times. The genes are TRBV15 and TRBJ1-2; D remains unclear. Trimming removed 2 bases from V and 0 bases from J, with 4 bases in between. The CDR3 is 13 residues long. Looked up from germline, CDR1 is LNHNV and CDR2 is YYDKDF (reference sequence). In DNA form, the CDR3 reads TGTGCCACCAGCAGAACGTCTAACTATGGCTACACCTTC. Its translation is CATSRTSNYGYTF.

A word on this clone: This specimen includes other DNA sequences encoding the same CDR3. The DNA of the CDR3 is TGCAGTGCTAGAGTGCGGGAGACCCAGTACTTC. This translates into CSARVRETQYF. The chain combines TRBV20-1 with TRBJ2-5; D call uncertain. Germline V lookup: CDR1 DFQATT, CDR2 SNEGSKA (reference sequence). The CDR3 is 11 amino acids. Trimming pared 1 base from V and 5 bases from J, leaving 5 bases between.

This clone was detected only once. The chain links TRBV6-1 to TRBJ1-1, with D maybe TRBD1 (5 bases). CDR1 and CDR2 from the germline V gene are MNHNS and SASEGT. The CDR3 is made up of 13 amino acids. The V and J ends lost 6 bases and 1 base respectively, with 9 bases between them. The CDR3 spells CASSQTGNTEAFF. The CDR3 nucleotides read TGTGCCAGCAGCCAAACAGGGAACACTGAAGCTTTCTTT.

The rearrangement uses TRBV5-6 and TRBJ1-2; the D gene is possibly TRBD1 (5 bases). V lost 2 bases, J lost 1 base, and 9 bases lay in between. This CDR3 is 14 amino acids long. The germline V gene has CDR1 SGHDT and CDR2 YYEEEE. CDR3 protein: CASSFGDSNYGYTF. The CDR3 nucleotides are TGTGCCAGCAGCTTCGGAGACAGTAACTATGGCTACACCTTC.

DNA for the CDR3: TGTGCCAGCAGGCCCCCGGGGGCCTACGAGCAGTACTTC. Protein sequence: CASRPPGAYEQYF. The chain joins TRBV6-5 to TRBJ2-7; D perhaps matches TRBD2 (6 bases). Germline CDR1 reads MNHEY; CDR2 reads SVGAGI. The CDR3 sequence is 13 residues long. V lost 6 bases, J lost 2 bases, and 11 bases lay in between.

The chain uses TRBV7-6 and TRBJ1-5; the match to TRBD1 covers 10 bases. Germline loops: CDR1 SGHVS, CDR2 FNYEAQ. The CDR3 is 15 amino acids. Germline trimming cut 4 bases from V and 1 base from J; bases unmatched to any gene: 1. The CDR3 coding sequence is TGTGCCAGCAGCTGGGGACAGGGGAGCAATCAGCCCCAGCATTTT. The encoded protein is CASSWGQGSNQPQHF. The full variable domain, in which reference TRBV7-6 and TRBJ1-5 provide the parts outside the CDR3, is GAGVSQSPRYKVTKRGQDVALRCDPISGHVSLYWYRQALGQGPEFLTYFNYEAQQDKSGLPNDRFSAERPEGSISTLTIQRTEQRDSAMYRCASSWGQGSNQPQHFGDGTRLSIL.

By share, this clone counts as medium-sized. The CDR3 loop reads CASSEEGDVEKNIQYF. In nucleotides, the CDR3 is TGTGCCAGCAGTGAAGAGGGGGATGTGGAAAAAAACATTCAGTACTTC. The chain uses TRBV2 and TRBJ2-4, with D possibly being TRBD1 (6 bases). With 1 base removed from V and 4 bases from J, the gap between germline ends came to 14 bases. CDR3 length: 16 residues. Germline CDR1 and CDR2: SNHLY and FYNNEI.

This clone was recorded many times. The rearrangement uses TRBV7-8 and TRBJ2-7; perhaps TRBD2 as D (5 bases). From germline, CDR1 is SGHVS and CDR2 FQNEAQ. The CDR3 covers 13 residues. V lost 5 bases, J lost 6 bases, and 14 bases lay in between. CDR3 in amino acids: CASSPKGAGEQYF. In DNA form, the CDR3 reads TGTGCCAGCAGCCCCAAGGGTGCGGGCGAGCAGTACTTC.